Below, 19 T cell receptor beta chains from the same sample are listed, as sequenced in a study of cytomegalovirus exposure and HLA in healthy donors (TCRdb year 2017). The library was prepared using the immunoSEQ multiplex PCR assay. Sourced from immuneACCESS, this table was stored by TCRdb with only in-frame sequences that have V and J called. A share of the clones is absent; for the studies checked, an unresolved V gene accounts for under half, and the remainder has no known explanation. The sample data list under 200,000 clones, and 80% to 90% of these were observed just once. Of the sample, roughly 5.7% is held by the ten largest clones. Sequencing used PBMCs. The receptor set was obtained from a woman in her twenties or thirties in good health and CMV-seronegative.

J is TRBJ1-5 and V is TRBV6-5; D remains ambiguous. The CDR3 is made up of 11 amino acids. The germline CDR1 and CDR2 sequences are MNHEY and SVGAGI. V lost 8 bases to trimming and J lost 1 base, with 3 bases between them. The DNA of the CDR3 is TGTGCCAGCGGAAGCAATCAGCCCCAGCATTTT. This translates into CASGSNQPQHF.

This chain uses TRBV5-8 with TRBJ2-7; either TRBD1 or TRBD2 may supply D (6 bases each). The CDR3 has 14 residues. V lost 2 bases to trimming and J lost 5 bases, with 14 bases between them. The V gene's germline CDR1 is SGHTS and CDR2 YDEGEE. DNA for the CDR3: TGTGCCAGCAGCTTAAGGGGGGTTCCAGACGAGCAGTACTTC. It is translated as CASSLRGVPDEQYF.

V gene TRBV19 combines with J gene TRBJ1-5; D may be TRBD1 (5 bases). V lost 5 bases and J lost 9, with 14 bases in between. The CDR3 spans 13 residues. The germline CDR1 and CDR2 sequences are LNHDA and SQIVND (reference sequence). The CDR3 sequence: CASSPDTQRPQHF. The CDR3 region has the DNA TGTGCCAGTAGTCCGGACACCCAGAGGCCCCAGCATTTT.

V gene TRBV11-2 combines with J gene TRBJ2-5, with D possibly being TRBD1 (6 bases). Germline assignment: CDR1 SGHAT and CDR2 FQNNGV. This CDR3 has 16 amino acids. The V end lost 1 base, the J end lost 4 bases, and 16 bases lay between the germline ends. The chain's CDR3 is CASSLGGTGLGETQYF. The CDR3, as DNA: TGTGCCAGCAGCTTAGGGGGAACAGGGTTGGGAGAGACCCAGTACTTC.

The chain combines TRBV28 with TRBJ1-2, with 7 bases identical to TRBD1. The junction had 6 bases not matched to a gene; V was cut back by 4 bases and J by 4 bases. There are 14 residues in the CDR3. Per germline, CDR1 MDHEN and CDR2 SYDVKM. The CDR3 is CASSSPRGSYGYTF. The CDR3 DNA is TGTGCCAGCAGTTCCCCCAGGGGGAGCTATGGCTACACCTTC.

DNA of the CDR3: TGTGCCAGCAGTTTTTACAGGGGGAGGACTGAAGCTTTCTTT. It encodes CASSFYRGRTEAFF. This sequence joins TRBV27 and TRBJ1-1, with TRBD1 matching 8 bases. CDR1 and CDR2 (germline): MNHEY, SMNVEV (reference sequence). V was clipped by 3 bases and J by 5 bases; unmatched bases: 5. CDR3 size: 14 residues.

This clone was detected only once. V is TRBV2 and J is TRBJ2-7; D tentatively fits TRBD1 or TRBD2 (6 bases each). This CDR3 contains 15 residues. CDR1 and CDR2 from the germline V gene are SNHLY and FYNNEI. With 6 bases removed from V and 4 bases from J, the gap between germline ends came to 19 bases. DNA of the CDR3: TGTGCCAGCAGAGGATCGGCCGGGGGCACTTACGAGCAGTACTTC. Translated, it gives CASRGSAGGTYEQYF.

V is TRBV7-6 and J is TRBJ1-1; 7 nucleotides match TRBD1. The CDR3 extends over 13 amino acids. With V trimmed by 5 bases and J by 11 bases, 11 bases remained unmatched. Germline CDR1 SGHVS, CDR2 FNYEAQ. This CDR3 is CASSPPGAGGAFF. The CDR3 coding sequence is TGTGCCAGCAGCCCCCCCGGCGCAGGGGGGGCTTTCTTT.

The chain links TRBV6-6 to TRBJ1-2; unclear D gene. Trimming left V 3 bases short and J 2 bases short, with 7 bases between. CDR3 length equals 13 residues. Germline values: CDR1 MNHNY, CDR2 SVGAGI (reference sequence). The DNA for the CDR3 is TGTGCCAGCAGTTATGTGCTGAACTATGGCTACACCTTC. Translating gives CASSYVLNYGYTF.

The chain couples TRBV7-9 to TRBJ2-1; 9 bases are a match to TRBD2. CDR1 and CDR2 (germline): SEHNR, FQNEAQ (reference sequence). The CDR3 spans 15 residues. The V gene end was trimmed by 3 bases and the J gene end by 0 bases; junction bases not matched to a gene: 0. The CDR3 DNA follows: TGTGCCAGCAGCTTTAGCGGGAGCTCCTACAATGAGCAGTTCTTC. This translates into CASSFSGSSYNEQFF.

CDR3 DNA sequence: TGCGCCAGCAGCTTTGGCGGTGGCTACGAGCAGTACTTC. Its protein product is CASSFGGGYEQYF. This chain joins TRBV5-1 and TRBJ2-7; D is uncertain. Germline loops: CDR1 SGHRS, CDR2 YFSETQ. This CDR3 has 13 residues. V lost 2 bases, J lost 3 bases, and 9 bases lay in between.

The chain uses TRBV9 and TRBJ2-6, with D perhaps matching TRBD2 (5 bases). The CDR3 is 15 amino acids. Germline V gene lookup returns CDR1 SGDLS and CDR2 YYNGEE. The ends were cut back, 4 bases at V and 1 base at J, with 9 bases in the middle. CDR3 sequence: CASSPPGSGANVLTF. In DNA, the CDR3 is TGTGCCAGCAGCCCCCCGGGATCTGGGGCCAACGTCCTGACTTTC.

The chain couples TRBV7-3 to TRBJ2-3; D might be TRBD2 (5 bases). Germline V gene data show CDR1 as SGHTA and CDR2 as FQGTGA. V was clipped by 6 bases and J by 0 bases, with 10 bases between them. The CDR3 has 14 amino acids. Here the CDR3 DNA reads TGTGCCAGCAGGGAGCGGTCTAGCACAGATACGCAGTATTTT. This gives the protein CASRERSSTDTQYF.

The genes are TRBV9 and TRBJ2-7; no clear D gene. The V end lost 0 bases, the J end lost 7 bases, and 2 bases lay between the germline ends. The CDR3 runs 10 residues. Germline-derived CDR1 and CDR2 are SGDLS and YYNGEE. The CDR3 spells CASSVEEQYF. The DNA for the CDR3 is TGTGCCAGCAGCGTAGAAGAGCAGTACTTC. The entire variable domain, with the rest obtained from reference TRBV9 and TRBJ2-7, is as follows: DSGVTQTPKHLITATGQRVTLRCSPRSGDLSVYWYQQSLDQGLQFLIQYYNGEERAKGNILERFSAQQFPDLHSELNLSSLELGDSALYFCASSVEEQYFGPGTRLTVT.

This rearrangement joins TRBV7-2 to TRBJ1-3; D is ambiguous. Germline lookup yields CDR1 SGHTA and CDR2 FQGNSA. The germline V and J ends were trimmed by 1 base and 0 bases, with 7 bases remaining between them. CDR3 size: 15 residues. The CDR3 sequence is CASSLDSRSGNTIYF. The CDR3 coding sequence is TGTGCCAGCAGCTTAGACAGTCGCTCTGGAAACACCATATATTTT.

This clone was observed a few times. Other DNA sequences in this sample translate to the same CDR3. The J gene is TRBJ1-5, the V gene TRBV6-5; a possible D gene is TRBD1 (5 bases). In germline, CDR1 is MNHEY, CDR2 SVGAGI. Between the trimmed V and J ends, which lost 0 bases and 1 base, there was a span of 7 bases. This CDR3 contains 15 residues. The CDR3 loop is CASSYSQGSNQPQHF. Here the CDR3 DNA reads TGTGCCAGCAGTTACTCTCAGGGAAGCAATCAGCCCCAGCATTTT.

The gene calls are TRBV7-2 and TRBJ1-6, with D unresolved. Germline CDR1 reads SGHTA; CDR2 reads FQGNSA. V was cut by 5 bases and J by 7 bases, with 15 bases left in between. This CDR3 has 15 amino acids. This CDR3 reads CASSAGMGRNSPLHF. The CDR3 region has the DNA TGTGCCAGCAGCGCCGGGATGGGAAGGAATTCACCCCTCCACTTT.

This clone has a single count. The rearrangement links TRBV10-3 to TRBJ2-7; 10 bases line up with TRBD1. J was trimmed by 5 bases and V by 1 base; bases with no gene match: 5. Looked up from germline, CDR1 is ENHRY and CDR2 is SYGVKD. This CDR3 contains 15 residues. The CDR3 here is CAISELDRGVNEQYF. The CDR3 DNA reads TGTGCCATCAGTGAGTTGGACAGGGGGGTCAACGAGCAGTACTTC.

This clone was detected only once. The chain joins TRBV7-3 to TRBJ2-7, with D tentatively TRBD1 (6 bases). Trimming removed 5 bases at V and 2 bases at J, with 16 bases between. This CDR3 is 15 amino acids long. In germline, CDR1 is SGHTA, CDR2 FQGTGA. CDR3 in DNA: TGTGCCAGCAGCCCCAACAGGGAGAAAGCCTACGAGCAGTACTTC. This encodes CASSPNREKAYEQYF.